This T cell receptor (beta chain) is drawn from a study of control samples from healthy donors and cancer patients. The germline CDR1 and CDR2 sequences are LGHDT and YNNKEL (reference sequence). This CDR3 region has 14 residues. V lost 4 bases and J 0 bases, leaving 8 bases between the germline ends. Produced via immunoSEQ multiplex PCR; TCRdb's table is partial and in-frame only. The sample includes fewer than 200,000 clones, approximately 92% of them seen just once. The gene calls are TRBV3-1 (or the pseudogene TRBV3-2) and TRBJ2-3; perhaps TRBD2 as D (5 bases). The TCR was taken from a man aged 25 to 40 in good health. The sequenced material came from blood. CDR3 DNA: TGTGCCAGCAGCCGGACGGGAAGCACAGATACGCAGTATTTT. This gives the protein CASSRTGSTDTQYF.